Listed below are T cell receptor beta chains from one sample, sequenced in a study of STAT5B mutations in CD4+ large granular lymphocyte leukemia. TCRdb keeps only in-frame clones here, not all; method: immunoSEQ multiplex PCR. This table holds 30,000 to 40,000 clones, 69% found once. The sequenced sample was CD4+ T cells from blood buffy coats. These TCRs come from a human donor in good health. The CDR3 runs from the conserved cysteine through the conserved F or W. Expanded clones are given a class, and other clones once, few, many or no size at all.

abundance	j_gene	v_gene	CDR3aa
-	TRBJ1-6	TRBV7-8	CASSLRVRTGVQDNSPLHF
-	TRBJ2-3	TRBV7-2	CASSLAGLKADTQYF
few	TRBJ2-4	TRBV7-8	CASSLGRQGTNIQYF
-	TRBJ1-1	TRBV18	CASSPPLGTEAFF
once	TRBJ2-3	TRBV7-2	CASSLVGSGVTDTQYF
few	TRBJ2-5	TRBV19	CASSTFGEGWETQYF
-	TRBJ2-5	TRBV5-1	CASSGRAWETQYF
-	TRBJ2-5	TRBV5-1	CASSQDRVSETQYF
-	TRBJ1-5	TRBV4-1	CASSQGQGGQPQHF
-	TRBJ2-1	TRBV5-6	CASSWGTSGDNEQFF
-	TRBJ1-3	TRBV19	CASSWDRASGNTIYF
-	TRBJ1-1	TRBV7-6	CASSRGPGPMNTEAFF